This T cell receptor (beta chain) emerged from a study of blood T cell repertoires in COVID-19. Whole-study context: PBMCs, B-cell-depleted T cells, or T cells provided the cDNA or gDNA that made up the material.

Per the authors' pipeline: Quantification of nucleated cells was approximated via reference gene primer amplification. Repertoires were generated with immunoSEQ multiplex PCR, while TCRdb's copy carries only in-frame clones and drops some. That table supplies the V and J calls and clone size; D and trimming were determined from the DNA. The table has about 440,000 clones, about 91% seen once. The CDR3 length is 14 residues. V trimming: 6 bases; J trimming: 6 bases; junction bases outside the gene matches: 8. The germline CDR1 and CDR2 sequences are MNHEY and SVGAGI. Sequencing input: peripheral blood. The receptor was isolated from a woman in her 50s with COVID-19, enrolled during active disease. The J gene is TRBJ1-2, the V gene TRBV6-5; 9 bases are shared with TRBD1. Here the CDR3 reads CASSRGTGKNGYTF. The CDR3 DNA reads TGTGCCAGCAGCCGCGGGACAGGGAAGAATGGCTACACCTTC.